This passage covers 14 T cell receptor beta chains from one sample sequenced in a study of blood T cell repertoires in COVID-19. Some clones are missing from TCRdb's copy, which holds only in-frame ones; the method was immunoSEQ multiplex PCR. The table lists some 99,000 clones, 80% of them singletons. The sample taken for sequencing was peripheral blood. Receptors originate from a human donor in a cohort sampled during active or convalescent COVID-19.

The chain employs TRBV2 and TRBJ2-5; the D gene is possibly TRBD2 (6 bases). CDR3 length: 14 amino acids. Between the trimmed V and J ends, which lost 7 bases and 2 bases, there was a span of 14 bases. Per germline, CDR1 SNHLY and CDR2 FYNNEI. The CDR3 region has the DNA TGTGCCAGCACCCGGCGGGGCCTTCAAGAGACCCAGTACTTC. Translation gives CASTRRGLQETQYF.

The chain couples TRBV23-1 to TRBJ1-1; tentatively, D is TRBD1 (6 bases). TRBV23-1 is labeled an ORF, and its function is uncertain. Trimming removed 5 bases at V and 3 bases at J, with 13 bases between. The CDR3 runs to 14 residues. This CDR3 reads CASSAQGGYTEAFF. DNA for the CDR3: TGCGCCAGCAGTGCACAGGGTGGTTACACTGAAGCTTTCTTT.

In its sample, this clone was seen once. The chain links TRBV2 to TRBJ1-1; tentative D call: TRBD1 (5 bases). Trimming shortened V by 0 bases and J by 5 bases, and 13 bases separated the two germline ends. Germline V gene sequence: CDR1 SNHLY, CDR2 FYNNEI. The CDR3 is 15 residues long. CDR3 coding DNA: TGTGCCAGCAGTGAAGCGCCCCAGGAGGGGACTGAAGCTTTCTTT. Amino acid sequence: CASSEAPQEGTEAFF.

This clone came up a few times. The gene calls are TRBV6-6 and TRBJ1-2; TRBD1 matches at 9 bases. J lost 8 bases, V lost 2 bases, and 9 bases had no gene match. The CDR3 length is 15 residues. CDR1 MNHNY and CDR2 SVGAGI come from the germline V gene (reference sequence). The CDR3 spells CASSYTGQGIRGYTF. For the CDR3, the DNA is TGTGCCAGCAGTTACACGGGACAGGGCATTCGGGGCTACACCTTC.

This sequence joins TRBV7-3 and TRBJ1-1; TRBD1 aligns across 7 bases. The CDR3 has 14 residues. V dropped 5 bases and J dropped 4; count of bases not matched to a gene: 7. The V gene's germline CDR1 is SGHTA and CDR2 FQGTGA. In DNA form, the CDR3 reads TGTGCCAGCAGCATCACAGGGGCGTCCACTGAAGCTTTCTTT. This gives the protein CASSITGASTEAFF.

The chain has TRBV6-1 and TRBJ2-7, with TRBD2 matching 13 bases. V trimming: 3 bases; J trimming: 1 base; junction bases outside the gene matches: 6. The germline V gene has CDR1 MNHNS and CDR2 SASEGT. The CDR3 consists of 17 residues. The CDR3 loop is CASSETSGRLLSYEQYF. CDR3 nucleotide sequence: TGTGCCAGCAGTGAGACTAGCGGGAGGCTTCTATCCTACGAGCAGTACTTC.

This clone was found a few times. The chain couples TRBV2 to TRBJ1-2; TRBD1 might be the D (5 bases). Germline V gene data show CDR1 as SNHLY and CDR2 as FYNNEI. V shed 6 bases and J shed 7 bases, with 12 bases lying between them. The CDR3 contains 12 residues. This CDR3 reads CASRTGRGGYTF. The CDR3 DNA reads TGTGCCAGCAGGACTGGGAGGGGTGGCTACACCTTC.

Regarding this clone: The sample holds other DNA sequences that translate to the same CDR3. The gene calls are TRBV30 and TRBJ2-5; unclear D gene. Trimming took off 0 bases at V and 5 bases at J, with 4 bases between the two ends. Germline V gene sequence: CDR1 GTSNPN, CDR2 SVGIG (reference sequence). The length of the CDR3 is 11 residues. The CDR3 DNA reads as TGTGCCTGGAGTGTCCGTGAGACCCAGTACTTC. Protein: CAWSVRETQYF. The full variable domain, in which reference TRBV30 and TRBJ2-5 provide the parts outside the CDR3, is SQTIHQWPATLVQPVGSPLSLECTVEGTSNPNLYWYRQAAGRGLQLLFYSVGIGQISSEVPQNLSASRPQDRQFILSSKKLLLSDSGFYLCAWSVRETQYFGPGTRLLVL.

This CDR3 reads CASSFRLGQGALSEKLFF. Here the CDR3 DNA reads TGTGCCAGCAGCTTTCGCCTGGGACAGGGGGCGCTGAGTGAAAAACTGTTTTTT. V and J are TRBV7-9 and TRBJ1-4; 12 bases align to TRBD1. Trimming took 3 bases from V and 7 from J; bases not matched to a gene: 12. The CDR3 sequence is 18 residues long. Germline-derived CDR1 and CDR2 are SEHNR and FQNEAQ (reference sequence). Full variable domain (outside the CDR3, taken from reference TRBV7-9 and TRBJ1-4): DTGVSQNPRHKITKRGQNVTFRCDPISEHNRLYWYRQTLGQGPEFLTYFQNEAQLEKSRLLSDRFSAERPKGSFSTLEIQRTEQGDSAMYLCASSFRLGQGALSEKLFFGSGTQLSVL.

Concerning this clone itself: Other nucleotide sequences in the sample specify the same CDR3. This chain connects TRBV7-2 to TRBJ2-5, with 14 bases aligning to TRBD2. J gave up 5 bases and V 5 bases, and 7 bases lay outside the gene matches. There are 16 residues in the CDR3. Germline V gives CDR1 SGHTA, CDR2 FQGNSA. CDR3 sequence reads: CASSVGLAGGRETQYF. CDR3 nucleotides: TGTGCCAGCAGCGTTGGACTAGCGGGAGGAAGGGAGACCCAGTACTTC.

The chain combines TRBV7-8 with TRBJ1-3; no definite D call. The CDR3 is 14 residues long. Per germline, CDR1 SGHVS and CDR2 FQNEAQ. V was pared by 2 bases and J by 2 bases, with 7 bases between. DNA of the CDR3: TGTGCCAGCAGCTTAAAGCTTGCTGGAAACACCATATATTTT. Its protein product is CASSLKLAGNTIYF.

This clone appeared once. The CDR3 DNA is TGTGCCAGCAGTTTACCAGGGCACTATGGCTACACCTTC. Its translation: CASSLPGHYGYTF. The chain uses TRBV28 and TRBJ1-2; D is possibly TRBD1 (5 bases). Germline V gene data show CDR1 as MDHEN and CDR2 as SYDVKM. CDR3 size: 13 residues. Trimming pared 2 bases from V and 3 bases from J, leaving 7 bases between.

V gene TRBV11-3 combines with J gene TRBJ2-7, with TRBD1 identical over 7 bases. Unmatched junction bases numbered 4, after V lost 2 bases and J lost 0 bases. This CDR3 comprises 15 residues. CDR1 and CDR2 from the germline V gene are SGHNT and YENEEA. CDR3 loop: CASSLRQGGSYEQYF. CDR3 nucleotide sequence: TGTGCCAGCAGCTTACGACAGGGTGGCTCCTACGAGCAGTACTTC.

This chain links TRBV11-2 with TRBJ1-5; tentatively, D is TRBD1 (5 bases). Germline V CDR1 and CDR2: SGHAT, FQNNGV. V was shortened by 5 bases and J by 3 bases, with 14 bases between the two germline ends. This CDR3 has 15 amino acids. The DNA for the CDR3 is TGTGCCAGCAGCGCAACCACAGGTGCCAATCAGCCCCAGCATTTT. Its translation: CASSATTGANQPQHF.